These 16 T cell receptor beta chains came from one sample sequenced in a study of blood T cells in healthy people across ages. The authors ran a second PCR of roughly 6 to 12 cycles using a sample-barcoded 5' primer and a J-beta primer mix. A single record per CDR3 protein comes from TCRdb applying MiXCR to the 5' RACE reads. This table has over a million distinct CDR3 sequences, 40% to 45% appearing once. Source material: blood. These receptor sequences come from a woman between 55 and 75 years old in good health.

This clonotype was counted ten times or more. This chain joins TRBV4-1 and TRBJ2-7; tentative D call: TRBD1 (6 bases). CDR3 size: 15 residues. Per germline, CDR1 MGHRA and CDR2 YSYEKL. V was shortened by 2 bases and J by 4 bases, with 15 bases between the two germline ends. CDR3 bases: TGCGCCAGCAGCCAAACCGGGACAACGGTTTACGAGCAGTACTTC. Amino acid sequence: CASSQTGTTVYEQYF.

This chain uses TRBV28 with TRBJ1-2; tentatively, D is TRBD1 (5 bases). The germline CDR1 and CDR2 sequences are MDHEN and SYDVKM. V was pared by 5 bases and J by 8 bases, with 12 bases between. This CDR3 contains 12 residues. This CDR3 is CASSLTGFGYTF. The CDR3 region has the DNA TGTGCCAGCAGTCTAACAGGATTCGGCTACACCTTC.

This clonotype was found a few times. The chain has TRBV3-1 and TRBJ2-5; D gene unclear. Between the trimmed V and J ends, which lost 5 bases and 5 bases, there was a span of 9 bases. The CDR3 consists of 12 residues. Germline assignment: CDR1 LGHDT and CDR2 YNNKEL (reference sequence). The CDR3 reads CASSTDGETQYF. The CDR3 nucleotides read TGTGCCAGCAGCACCGACGGGGAGACCCAGTACTTC.

The chain uses TRBV7-9 and TRBJ2-5, with D possibly TRBD2 on 6 matching bases. The end of the DNA fits TRBJ2-7 better, so the J call may be wrong. This CDR3 region has 12 residues. The germline CDR1 and CDR2 sequences are SEHNR and FQNEAQ (reference sequence). CDR3 sequence reads: CASTIRGNEQYF. In DNA, the CDR3 is TGTGCCAGCACCATCCGCGGGAACGAGCAGTACTTC.

Ten or more counts support this clonotype. This chain connects TRBV11-2 to TRBJ2-1; tentatively, D is TRBD2 (5 bases). This CDR3 contains 14 residues. V lost 4 bases, J lost 6 bases, and 13 bases lay in between. In germline, CDR1 is SGHAT, CDR2 FQNNGV. This CDR3 reads CASSSAGGRNEQFF. In DNA, the CDR3 is TGTGCCAGCAGCTCCGCAGGAGGACGCAATGAGCAGTTCTTC.

The chain uses TRBV28 and TRBJ2-1; D call uncertain. The CDR3 runs to 14 residues. Trimming removed 3 bases at V and 12 bases at J, with 18 bases between. Germline CDR1 reads MDHEN; CDR2 reads SYDVKM. The CDR3 DNA follows: TGTGCCAGCAGTTTTCGGATCCGGTCGGTTGGGCAGTTCTTC. It yields the protein CASSFRIRSVGQFF.

This chain connects TRBV27 to TRBJ1-6; 7 nucleotides align to TRBD1. Trimming took 3 bases from V and 5 from J; bases not matched to a gene: 7. Germline V gene lookup returns CDR1 MNHEY and CDR2 SMNVEV (reference sequence). The CDR3 loop spans 16 amino acids. CDR3 protein: CASSFIFDRDNSPLHF. The CDR3 DNA reads TGTGCCAGCAGTTTTATTTTTGACAGGGATAATTCACCCCTCCACTTT.

The genes are TRBV28 and TRBJ2-5; D unclear. V gave up 6 bases and J gave up 6 bases, with 8 bases separating them. Germline V gives CDR1 MDHEN, CDR2 SYDVKM. The CDR3 has 11 residues. CDR3 nucleotide sequence: TGTGCCAGCAGCAGGAGCCAGACCCAGTACTTC. Protein: CASSRSQTQYF. Drawing the rest from reference TRBV28 and TRBJ2-5, the complete variable domain is DVKVTQSSRYLVKRTGEKVFLECVQDMDHENMFWYRQDPGLGLRLIYFSYDVKMKEKGDIPEGYSVSREKKERFSLILESASTNQTSMYLCASSRSQTQYFGPGTRLLVL.

The chain is built from TRBV20-1 and TRBJ2-4; D assignment may be TRBD1 or TRBD2 (5 bases each). This CDR3 spans 17 amino acids. Looked up from germline, CDR1 is DFQATT and CDR2 is SNEGSKA (reference sequence). Trimming removed 5 bases at V and 0 bases at J, with 20 bases between. The CDR3: CSARNLGTVIAKNIQYF. The CDR3 nucleotides read TGCAGTGCTCGAAACCTTGGGACGGTTATAGCCAAAAACATTCAGTACTTC.

This clonotype was counted only a few times. The CDR3 DNA follows: TGTGCCATCAGTGAGTCCGGGACAGGGGAAGGGGAGACCCAGTACTTC. As protein: CAISESGTGEGETQYF. The chain joins TRBV10-3 to TRBJ2-5; 10 nucleotides line up with TRBD1. CDR1 and CDR2 (germline): ENHRY, SYGVKD. CDR3 length: 16 residues. Unmatched junction bases numbered 6, after V lost 0 bases and J lost 5 bases.

In this sample, this clonotype turned up a few times. CDR3 in amino acids: CASGKDTYDNEQFF. In nucleotides, the CDR3 is TGTGCCAGCGGCAAGGACACGTACGACAATGAGCAGTTCTTC. The chain has TRBV7-6 and TRBJ2-1, with D possibly being TRBD1 (5 bases). Germline V gives CDR1 SGHVS, CDR2 FNYEAQ. CDR3 length equals 14 residues. Trimming pared 8 bases from V and 5 bases from J, leaving 16 bases between.

This clonotype was observed at least ten times. The rearrangement uses TRBV29-1 and TRBJ1-2; D gene uncertain. V gave up 0 bases and J gave up 6 bases, with 5 bases separating them. This CDR3 spans 11 amino acids. Germline V gives CDR1 SQVTM, CDR2 ANQGSEA. CDR3 protein: CSVEDRDGYTF. The DNA for the CDR3 is TGCAGCGTTGAAGACCGTGATGGCTACACCTTC.

J is TRBJ2-1 and V is TRBV12-3 or TRBV12-4, with 10 bases aligning to TRBD1. J lost 8 bases, V lost 7 bases, and 11 bases had no gene match. The CDR3 spans 15 residues. DNA for the CDR3: TGTGCCAGCACCCTCGGGGGACAGGGGAGCGATGAGCAGTTCTTC. Protein sequence: CASTLGGQGSDEQFF.

This clonotype was recorded a few times. The V call is TRBV3-1, the J call TRBJ2-3; D is perhaps TRBD2 (6 bases). The germline CDR1 and CDR2 sequences are LGHDT and YNNKEL (reference sequence). Trimming removed 5 bases from V and 3 bases from J, with 9 bases in between. The CDR3 totals 13 residues. CDR3 residues: CASSTTRTDTQYF. In DNA form, the CDR3 reads TGTGCCAGCAGCACGACTAGAACAGATACGCAGTATTTT.

This clonotype was counted only a few times. One end of the junction fails to match germline, which may point to a read error. V is TRBV5-1 and J is TRBJ2-6, with 7 bases matching TRBD1. From germline, CDR1 is SGHRS and CDR2 YFSETQ. The CDR3 runs to 17 residues. Here the CDR3 reads CASRLGQSPSGANVLTF. DNA of the CDR3: TGCGCCAGCAGGTTGGGACAGTCCCCCTCTGGGGCCAACGTCCTGACTTTC.

This clonotype turned up a few times. The V gene is TRBV20-1, the J gene TRBJ2-1; D gene ambiguous. The end of the DNA fits TRBJ2-7 better, so the J call may be wrong. This CDR3 contains 15 residues. The germline V gene encodes CDR1 DFQATT and CDR2 SNEGSKA (reference sequence). CDR3 in DNA: TGCAGTGCTATCTACAGAGACCAAAACTACAATGAGCAGTACTTC. Amino acids: CSAIYRDQNYNEQYF.